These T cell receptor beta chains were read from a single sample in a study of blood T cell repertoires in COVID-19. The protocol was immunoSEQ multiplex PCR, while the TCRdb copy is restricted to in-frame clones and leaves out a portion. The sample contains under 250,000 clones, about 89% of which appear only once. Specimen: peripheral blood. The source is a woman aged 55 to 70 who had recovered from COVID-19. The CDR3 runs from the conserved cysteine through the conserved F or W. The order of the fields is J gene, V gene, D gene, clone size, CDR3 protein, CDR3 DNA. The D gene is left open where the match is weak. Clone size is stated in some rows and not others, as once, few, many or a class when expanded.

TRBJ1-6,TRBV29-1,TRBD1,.,CSVWTGSGSPLHF,TGCAGCGTTTGGACAGGGTCAGGTTCACCCCTCCACTTT
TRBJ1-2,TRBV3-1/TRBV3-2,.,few,CASSQDRREGYTF,TGTGCCAGCAGCCAAGATCGTCGAGAGGGCTACACCTTC
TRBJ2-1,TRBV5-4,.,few,CASSFGRNEQFF,TGTGCCAGCAGCTTTGGTCGGAATGAGCAGTTCTTC
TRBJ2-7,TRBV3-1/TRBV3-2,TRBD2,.,CASSQEGGLAGGLPYEQYF,TGTGCCAGCAGCCAAGAAGGAGGACTAGCGGGGGGCCTTCCCTACGAGCAGTACTTC
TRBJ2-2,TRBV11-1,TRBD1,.,CASSEGQVFITGELFF,TGTGCCAGCAGCGAGGGACAGGTCTTTATTACCGGGGAGCTGTTTTTT
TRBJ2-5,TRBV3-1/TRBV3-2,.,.,CASSLSSAAQYF,TGTGCCAGCAGCCTTTCTTCTGCGGCCCAGTACTTC
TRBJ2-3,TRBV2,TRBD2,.,CASRVRRGGSDTQYF,TGTGCCAGCAGGGTCCGGCGGGGGGGCTCAGATACGCAGTATTTT
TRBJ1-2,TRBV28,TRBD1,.,CASRGTGDGYTF,TGTGCCAGCCGTGGGACAGGGGATGGCTACACCTTC
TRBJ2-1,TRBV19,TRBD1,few,CASSIGTAYNEQFF,TGTGCCAGTAGTATTGGGACAGCCTACAATGAGCAGTTCTTC
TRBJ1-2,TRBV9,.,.,CASSVFLDRPFYGYTF,TGTGCCAGCAGCGTATTCCTAGACAGACCTTTCTATGGCTACACCTTC
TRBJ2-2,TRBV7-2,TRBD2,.,CASSPSGGYTGELFF,TGTGCCAGCAGCCCTAGCGGGGGGTACACCGGGGAGCTGTTTTTT
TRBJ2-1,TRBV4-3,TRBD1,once,CASSRQTDWDSPNEQFF,TGCGCCAGCAGTAGGCAGACGGACTGGGACAGCCCCAATGAGCAGTTCTTC
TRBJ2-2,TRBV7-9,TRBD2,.,CASSLPIAGANTGELFF,TGTGCCAGCAGCTTACCAATAGCGGGGGCGAACACCGGGGAGCTGTTTTTT
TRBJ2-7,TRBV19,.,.,CASSLGQSLYEQYF,TGTGCCAGTAGTCTCGGACAGAGCCTCTACGAGCAGTACTTC
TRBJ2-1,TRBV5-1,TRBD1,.,CASSLRQGWWNEQFF,TGCGCCAGCAGCTTGCGACAGGGATGGTGGAATGAGCAGTTCTTC
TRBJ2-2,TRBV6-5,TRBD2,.,CASSRAGANTGELFF,TGTGCCAGCAGTAGAGCGGGGGCGAACACCGGGGAGCTGTTTTTT
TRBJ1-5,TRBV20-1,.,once,CSASGQRGQPQHF,TGCAGTGCTAGTGGGCAACGTGGTCAGCCCCAGCATTTT
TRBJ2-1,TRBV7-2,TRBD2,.,CASSGGLAGEQFF,TGTGCCAGCAGCGGGGGACTAGCGGGCGAGCAGTTCTTC
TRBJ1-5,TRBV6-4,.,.,CASSDLDRGNQPQHF,TGTGCCAGCAGTGACTTGGACAGAGGCAATCAGCCCCAGCATTTT
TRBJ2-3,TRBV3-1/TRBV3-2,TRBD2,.,CASSQTSAAQYF,TGTGCCAGCAGCCAGACTAGCGCGGCGCAGTATTTT
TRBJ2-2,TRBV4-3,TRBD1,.,CASSKRDRHTGELFF,TGCGCCAGCAGTAAGAGGGACAGACACACCGGGGAGCTGTTTTTT
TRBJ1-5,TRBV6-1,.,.,CASSEGGPLSNQPQHF,TGTGCCAGCAGTGAGGGGGGTCCACTTAGCAATCAGCCCCAGCATTTT
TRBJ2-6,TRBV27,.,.,CASSFSGTGANVLTF,TGTGCCAGCAGTTTTTCGGGGACTGGGGCCAACGTCCTGACTTTC
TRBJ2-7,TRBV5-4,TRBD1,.,CASSLGSGGDYEQYF,TGTGCCAGCAGCTTGGGGTCAGGGGGAGACTACGAGCAGTACTTC
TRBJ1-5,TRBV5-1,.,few,CASSFGSGSNQPQHF,TGCGCCAGCAGCTTCGGGTCTGGGAGCAATCAGCCCCAGCATTTT
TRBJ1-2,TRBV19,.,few,CASSLGHFNYGYTF,TGTGCCAGTAGCCTCGGACACTTCAACTATGGCTACACCTTC
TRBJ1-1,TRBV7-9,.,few,CASSFVNTEAFF,TGTGCCAGCAGCTTCGTGAACACTGAAGCTTTCTTT
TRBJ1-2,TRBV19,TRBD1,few,CASSISGQGGGYTF,TGTGCCAGTAGTATATCGGGACAGGGCGGAGGCTACACCTTC
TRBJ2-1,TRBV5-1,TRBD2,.,CASSLASGVYNEQFF,TGCGCCAGCAGCTTGGCTAGCGGAGTTTACAATGAGCAGTTCTTC
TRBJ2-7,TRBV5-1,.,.,CASSPRSVRAGYEQYF,TGCGCCAGCAGCCCCCGTTCTGTGAGGGCGGGCTACGAGCAGTACTTC
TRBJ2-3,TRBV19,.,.,CATRNGPQYF,TGTGCCACCCGGAATGGGCCGCAGTATTTT
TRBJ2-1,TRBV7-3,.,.,CASSVTGTNNEQFF,TGTGCCAGCAGCGTAACCGGGACAAACAATGAGCAGTTCTTC
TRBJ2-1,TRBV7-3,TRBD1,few,CASSQGTGGVNEQFF,TGTGCCAGCAGCCAGGGGACAGGGGGAGTCAATGAGCAGTTCTTC
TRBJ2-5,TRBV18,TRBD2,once,CASSPREGVGETQYF,TGTGCCAGCTCACCCCGGGAGGGTGTAGGAGAGACCCAGTACTTC
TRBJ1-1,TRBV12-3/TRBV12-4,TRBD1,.,CASSRGGHTEAFF,TGTGCCAGCAGCAGAGGGGGCCACACTGAAGCTTTCTTT
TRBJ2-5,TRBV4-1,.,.,CASSRRLLTQETQYF,TGCGCCAGCAGCCGACGACTGCTCACTCAAGAGACCCAGTACTTC
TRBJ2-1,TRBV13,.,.,CASISEAGNEQFF,TGTGCCAGCATTTCTGAGGCGGGTAATGAGCAGTTCTTC
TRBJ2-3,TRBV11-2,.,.,CASTYSTDTQYF,TGTGCCAGCACCTATAGCACAGATACGCAGTATTTT
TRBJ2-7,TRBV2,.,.,CASSGVTGTYEQYF,TGTGCCAGCAGTGGGGTGACTGGAACCTACGAGCAGTACTTC
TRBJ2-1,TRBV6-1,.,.,CASTLGYNEQFF,TGTGCCAGCACCCTCGGGTACAATGAGCAGTTCTTC
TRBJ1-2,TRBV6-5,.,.,CASSYSGAGRRNGYTF,TGTGCCAGCAGTTACTCGGGTGCAGGGCGTAGAAATGGCTACACCTTC
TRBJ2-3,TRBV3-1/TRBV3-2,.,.,CASSQDIGLGGDTQYF,TGTGCCAGCAGCCAAGATATAGGCTTAGGAGGGGATACGCAGTATTTT
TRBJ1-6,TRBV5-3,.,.,CARSLFRGGESPLHF,TGTGCCAGAAGCTTGTTTCGGGGTGGGGAATCACCCCTCCACTTT
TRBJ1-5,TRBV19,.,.,CASINGGTYRGQPQHF,TGTGCCAGTATCAATGGAGGGACCTACAGAGGTCAGCCCCAGCATTTT
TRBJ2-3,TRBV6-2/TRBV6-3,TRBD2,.,CASSRGLAGYTDTQYF,TGTGCCAGCAGCCGCGGACTAGCGGGCTACACAGATACGCAGTATTTT
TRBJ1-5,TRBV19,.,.,CASSPQGVDQPQHF,TGTGCCAGTAGTCCTCAAGGGGTGGACCAGCCCCAGCATTTT
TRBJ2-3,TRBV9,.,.,CASSVTTYATDTQYF,TGTGCCAGCAGCGTAACAACGTACGCCACAGATACGCAGTATTTT
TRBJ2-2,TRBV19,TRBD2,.,CASSTGTITGELFF,TGTGCCAGTAGTACCGGGACTATCACCGGGGAGCTGTTTTTT
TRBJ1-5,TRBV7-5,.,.,CARSLVDLEGNQPQHF,TGTGCCAGAAGCTTAGTCGACCTGGAGGGCAATCAGCCCCAGCATTTT
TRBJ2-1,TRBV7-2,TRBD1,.,CASRYGTGVNEQFF,TGTGCCAGCAGATACGGGACAGGGGTCAATGAGCAGTTCTTC
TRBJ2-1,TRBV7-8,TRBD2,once,CASSLSTSGGAGHYEQFF,TGTGCCAGCAGCTTGTCGACTAGCGGGGGGGCGGGTCACTATGAGCAGTTCTTC
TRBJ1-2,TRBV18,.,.,CASSPDSFYGYTF,TGTGCCAGCTCACCAGACAGTTTCTATGGCTACACCTTC
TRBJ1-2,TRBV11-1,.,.,CASSSLGRDYGYTF,TGTGCCAGCAGCTCCTTGGGCAGGGACTATGGCTACACCTTC
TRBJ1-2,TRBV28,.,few,CASRRQEDGYTF,TGTGCCAGCAGACGACAGGAGGATGGCTACACCTTC
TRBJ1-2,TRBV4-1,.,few,CASSQAPTGGYTF,TGCGCCAGCAGCCAAGCCCCGACAGGTGGCTACACCTTC